This TCR beta chain was found in a study of T cell responses to AZD1222 COVID-19 vaccine. Study findings and constraints: Nearly half of the spike-specific TCRs reportedly recognize variant regions that carry no mutations. No day 14 peak samples; only post-peak repertoires were characterized. Among those given AZD1222, only 6 or 7 were seropositive at baseline.

CDR1 and CDR2 (germline): KGHSH, LQKENI. V gave up 0 bases and J gave up 3 bases, with 17 bases separating them. This CDR3 is built from 17 residues. Second-dose intervals of approximately 4 or approximately 12 weeks were pooled. Profiled with immunoSEQ multiplex PCR; TCRdb holds only in-frame clones, not every one. The data show 150,000 to 200,000 clones, roughly 87% seen once. To note about this clone: What it binds is unknown.

This chain uses TRBV18 with TRBJ1-1; D is unclear. Specimen: peripheral blood, collected 28 days after the second AZD1222 dose. The sequence was obtained from an adult who received the AZD1222 COVID-19 vaccine. The CDR3 sequence: CASSPPLGFQTDTEAFF. The CDR3 bases are TGTGCCAGCTCACCACCTCTGGGTTTCCAAACGGACACTGAAGCTTTCTTT.